The entry below gives a single T cell receptor beta chain sequence along with its context. Seattle's cohort entered during active infection and was followed longitudinally. Per the authors' pipeline: Reference gene primer amplification gave estimated nucleated cell counts. Measured with immunoSEQ multiplex PCR; TCRdb has only the in-frame clones, and not every one. The V and J calls and the clone size are those of that table, but D and trimming were determined from the DNA. Seen here are about 230,000 clones, 80% to 90% observed once, and the top ten hold around a tenth. Germline assignment: CDR1 KGHDR and CDR2 SFDVKD. CDR3 length equals 16 residues. Trimming removed 4 bases from V and 5 bases from J; junction bases left unmatched: 10. The data derive from a study of blood T cell repertoires in COVID-19. Background on the study: The samples span acute and convalescent COVID-19 from the United States, Italy and Spain. PBMCs, B-cell-depleted T cells, or T cells were the source of the cDNA or gDNA that made up the material.

This receptor was obtained from a man in his fifties or sixties with COVID-19, enrolled during active disease. Sequenced input: peripheral blood. The chain joins TRBV24-1 to TRBJ1-5; TRBD1 agrees at 7 bases. In DNA, the CDR3 is TGTGCCACCAGTGACTCAGGGGGAGTAAAGGATCAGCCCCAGCATTTT. Translation gives CATSDSGGVKDQPQHF.